Each of the 13 T cell receptor beta chains below was sequenced from the same sample in a study of CD8 T cells in ankylosing spondylitis. MiXCR, applied by TCRdb to the 5' RACE reads, yields one record per CDR3 protein. There are some 220,000 distinct CDR3 sequences in the sample; under 8.5% occur only once, and 4.8% lies in the top ten. Sequencing used blood, either unsorted or a sorted T cell fraction (not recorded which). All receptors derive from a female donor with ankylosing spondylitis or in good health (not recorded which).

This clonotype was observed at least ten times. This rearrangement joins TRBV5-1 to TRBJ1-1; weak D call: TRBD1 (6 bases). Between the trimmed V and J ends, which lost 0 bases and 4 bases, there was a span of 13 bases. Germline V gene lookup returns CDR1 SGHRS and CDR2 YFSETQ. The CDR3 sequence is 15 residues long. Here the CDR3 DNA reads TGCGCCAGCAGCTTGGCCAATGGGGGGCCCACTGAAGCTTTCTTT. Protein: CASSLANGGPTEAFF.

This clonotype came up many times. DNA of the CDR3: TGTGCCAGCAGTTTCGGTCAGGGGGGCAATGAGCAGTTCTTC. Translation: CASSFGQGGNEQFF. The chain employs TRBV12-3 or TRBV12-4 and TRBJ2-1; D possibly corresponds to TRBD1 (7 bases). This CDR3 region has 14 residues. V lost 3 bases and J lost 6, with 12 bases in between.

This clonotype was detected many times. The rearrangement links TRBV15 to TRBJ2-3, with TRBD2 matching 10 bases. The CDR3 consists of 17 residues. Germline V gene data show CDR1 as LNHNV and CDR2 as YYDKDF (reference sequence). The junction had 7 bases not matched to a gene; V was cut back by 3 bases and J by 1 base. CDR3 coding DNA: TGTGCCACCAGCAGGACCCGCACTAGCGGGGGCACAGATACGCAGTATTTT. The encoded protein is CATSRTRTSGGTDTQYF.

This clonotype was counted ten times or more. This sequence joins TRBV6-2 or TRBV6-3 and TRBJ1-1, with TRBD1 as a possible D gene (6 bases). The V end was cut by 0 bases, the J end by 5 bases, with 10 bases between. The CDR3 is 14 amino acids. CDR1 and CDR2 (germline): MNHEY, SVGEGT. The CDR3 loop is CASSYSGGGTEAFF. The DNA for the CDR3 is TGTGCCAGCAGTTACTCAGGGGGAGGGACTGAAGCTTTCTTT.

This clonotype occurred many times. This chain links TRBV7-8 with TRBJ2-3; D unclear. CDR1 and CDR2 from the germline V gene are SGHVS and FQNEAQ. V was pared by 5 bases and J by 6 bases, with 27 bases between. The CDR3 spans 18 residues. The CDR3 DNA reads as TGTGCCAGCAGCCCCCGATGGTCGAGAATTTCGAATTTCGATACGCAGTATTTT. This codes for CASSPRWSRISNFDTQYF.

The chain joins TRBV5-1 to TRBJ1-6; 8 bases match TRBD1. Trimming took 4 bases from V and 0 from J; bases not matched to a gene: 6. The CDR3 is 17 residues long. The germline CDR1 and CDR2 sequences are SGHRS and YFSETQ. The CDR3 coding sequence is TGCGCCAGCAGCGATTACAGGGGGGCCTCCTATAATTCACCCCTCCACTTT. Translating it yields CASSDYRGASYNSPLHF.

This clonotype has at least ten counts. The rearrangement uses TRBV7-2 and TRBJ2-3; TRBD2 matches at 10 bases. There are 16 residues in the CDR3. V shed 5 bases, J shed 3 bases, and the junction held 8 bases outside the gene matches. The V gene's germline CDR1 is SGHTA and CDR2 FQGNSA. The chain's CDR3 is CASSRSGRGTTDTQYF. In nucleotides, the CDR3 is TGTGCCAGCAGCCGAAGCGGGAGGGGAACGACAGATACGCAGTATTTT.

This clonotype was counted at least ten times. CDR3 DNA: TGCAGTGCTAGTATGGAATACACTGAAGCTTTCTTT. Translated, it gives CSASMEYTEAFF. The chain uses TRBV20-1 and TRBJ1-1, with D hard to call. Looked up from germline, CDR1 is DFQATT and CDR2 is SNEGSKA (reference sequence). Trimming shortened V by 3 bases and J by 3 bases, and 8 bases separated the two germline ends. The CDR3 spans 12 residues.

The gene calls are TRBV20-1 and TRBJ1-1; 7 nucleotides match TRBD1. The germline CDR1 and CDR2 sequences are DFQATT and SNEGSKA (reference sequence). J was trimmed by 4 bases and V by 0 bases; bases with no gene match: 5. This CDR3 comprises 14 residues. The CDR3 protein is CSARDQGELTEAFF. Written as DNA, the CDR3 is TGCAGTGCTAGAGATCAGGGGGAGCTCACTGAAGCTTTCTTT.

The chain has TRBV19 and TRBJ1-2; 8 bases fit TRBD1. Germline V CDR1 and CDR2: LNHDA, SQIVND (reference sequence). V trimming: 0 bases; J trimming: 8 bases; junction bases outside the gene matches: 11. This CDR3 comprises 16 residues. The CDR3 nucleotides are TGTGCCAGTAGTATAGATCCCAGGGGGCTTATCGGCGGCTACACCTTC. Amino acid sequence: CASSIDPRGLIGGYTF.

This clonotype turned up a few times. This chain links TRBV7-6 with TRBJ2-1; 12 bases line up with TRBD2. The CDR3 runs 18 residues. Germline lookup yields CDR1 SGHVS and CDR2 FNYEAQ. Trimming took 3 bases from V and 1 from J; bases not matched to a gene: 7. The CDR3 DNA reads as TGTGCCAGCAGCTTGGTACTAGCGGGAGGAGAATCCTACAATGAGCAGTTCTTC. Its protein is CASSLVLAGGESYNEQFF.

A word on this clonotype: A much larger clone is a single base away; this may be a read error. V is TRBV3-1 and J is TRBJ2-3; D is perhaps TRBD1 or TRBD2 (7 bases each). V shed 5 bases and J shed 6 bases, with 18 bases lying between them. From germline, CDR1 is LGHDT and CDR2 YNNKEL (reference sequence). The CDR3 contains 15 residues. The CDR3 nucleotides read TGTGCCAGCAGCAAAGGGGGCGGGAGAATGGATACGCAGTATTTT. Translating it yields CASSKGGGRMDTQYF.

In this sample, this clonotype turned up many times. The CDR3, as DNA: TGCAGTGCTTCATCAGCGGGAGGGTTCACAGATACGCAGTATTTT. Protein: CSASSAGGFTDTQYF. The gene calls are TRBV20-1 and TRBJ2-3; TRBD2 matches 10 bases. V lost 5 bases, J lost 2 bases, and 7 bases stayed unmatched. CDR1 and CDR2 from the germline V gene are DFQATT and SNEGSKA (reference sequence). This CDR3 has 15 amino acids.